This T cell receptor (beta chain) is drawn from a study of shared clonotypes between healthy human individuals. CDR3 length: 15 amino acids. V dropped 2 bases and J dropped 1 base, with 11 bases sitting between them. Per the germline V gene, CDR1 is SEHNR and CDR2 is FQNEAQ (reference sequence). Libraries were prepared by immunoSEQ multiplex PCR; TCRdb keeps only in-frame clonotypes and omits some of them. There are fewer than 3 million clones in the sample; around 93% occur only once, and around 0.35% lies in the top ten. The origin of this receptor is a man younger than 35 in good health. Some clones in this sample may be carry-over from other donors' samples. The sequencing input was naive CD4+ T cells from PBMCs. Subset specified: CD45RA+ positively selected. This chain joins TRBV7-9 and TRBJ2-5, with a weak D call TRBD2 (5 bases). CDR3 in amino acids: CASSLPEEPQETQYF. The CDR3 nucleotides are TGTGCCAGCAGCTTACCGGAGGAGCCCCAAGAGACCCAGTACTTC.